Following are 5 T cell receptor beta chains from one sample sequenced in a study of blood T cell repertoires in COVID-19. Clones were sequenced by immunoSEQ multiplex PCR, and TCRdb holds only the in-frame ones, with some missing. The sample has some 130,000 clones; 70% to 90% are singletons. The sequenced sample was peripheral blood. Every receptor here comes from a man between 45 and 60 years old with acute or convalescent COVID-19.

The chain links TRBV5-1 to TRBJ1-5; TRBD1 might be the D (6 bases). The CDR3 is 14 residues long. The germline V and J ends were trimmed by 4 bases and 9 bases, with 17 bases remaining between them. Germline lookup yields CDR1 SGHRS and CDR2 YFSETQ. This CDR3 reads CASSPQGPQGPQHF. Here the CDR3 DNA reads TGCGCCAGCAGCCCCCAGGGGCCCCAAGGGCCCCAGCATTTT. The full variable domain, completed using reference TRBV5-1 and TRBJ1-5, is KAGVTQTPRYLIKTRGQQVTLSCSPISGHRSVSWYQQTPGQGLQFLFEYFSETQRNKGNFPGRFSGRQFSNSRSEMNVSTLELGDSALYLCASSPQGPQGPQHFGDGTRLSIL.

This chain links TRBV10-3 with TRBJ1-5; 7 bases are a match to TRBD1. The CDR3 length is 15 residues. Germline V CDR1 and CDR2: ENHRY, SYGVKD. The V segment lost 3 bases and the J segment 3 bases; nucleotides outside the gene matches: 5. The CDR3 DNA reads TGTGCCATCAGTGAAGGGACAGCTAACAATCAGCCCCAGCATTTT. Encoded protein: CAISEGTANNQPQHF.

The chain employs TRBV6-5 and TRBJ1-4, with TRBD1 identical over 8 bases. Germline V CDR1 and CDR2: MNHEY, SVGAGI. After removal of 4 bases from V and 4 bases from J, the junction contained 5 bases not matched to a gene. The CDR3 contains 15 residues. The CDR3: CASSFNRGGNEKLFF. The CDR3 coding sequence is TGTGCCAGCAGTTTCAACAGGGGGGGTAATGAAAAACTGTTTTTT.

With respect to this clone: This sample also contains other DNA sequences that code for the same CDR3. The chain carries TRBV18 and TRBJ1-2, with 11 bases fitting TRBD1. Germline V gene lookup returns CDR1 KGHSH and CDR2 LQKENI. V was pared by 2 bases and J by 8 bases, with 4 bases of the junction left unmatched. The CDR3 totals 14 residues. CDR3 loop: CASSPVDRGPGYTF. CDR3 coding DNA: TGTGCCAGCTCACCAGTGGACAGGGGGCCAGGCTACACCTTC. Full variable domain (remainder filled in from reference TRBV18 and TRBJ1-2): NAGVMQNPRHLVRRRGQEARLRCSPMKGHSHVYWYRQLPEEGLKFMVYLQKENIIDESGMPKERFSAEFPKEGPSILRIQQVVRGDSAAYFCASSPVDRGPGYTFGSGTRLTVV.

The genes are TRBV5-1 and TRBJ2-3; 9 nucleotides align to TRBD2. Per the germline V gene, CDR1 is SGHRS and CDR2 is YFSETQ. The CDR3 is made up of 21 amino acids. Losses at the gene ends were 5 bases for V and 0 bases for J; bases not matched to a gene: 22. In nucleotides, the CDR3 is TGCGCCAGCAGTTCCCGACCGGTGGGGCTAGCGGGACAAACTAGCACAGATACGCAGTATTTT. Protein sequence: CASSSRPVGLAGQTSTDTQYF.